This T cell receptor (beta chain) originates from a study of identical twins. In germline, CDR1 is DFQATT, CDR2 SNEGSKA (reference sequence). The V and J ends lost 0 bases and 13 bases respectively, with 16 bases between them. The CDR3 is 13 amino acids. TCRdb re-called the 5' RACE reads with MiXCR, one entry per CDR3 protein. The sample includes 1.5 million to 2 million distinct CDR3 sequences, more than 30% of them seen just once. General study findings and limits: Cord blood's abundant beta clonotypes had fewer insertions, unlike memory repertoires. Excess sharing between twins was weaker in beta out-of-frame sequences. Partly confounded zero-insertion analyses could result from invariant MAIT and iNKT cells.

Each donor was a healthy Caucasian. Details on this clonotype: Its antigen remains unknown.

The sequence was obtained from a newborn girl in good health. J is TRBJ2-4 and V is TRBV20-1; D is possibly TRBD2 (6 bases). Sequencing was performed on cord blood. The chain's CDR3 is CSARDSLKRGQYF. The CDR3 DNA is TGCAGTGCTAGAGATAGTCTTAAACGGGGGCAGTACTTC.